This T cell receptor beta chain was identified during a study of cytomegalovirus exposure and HLA in healthy donors. Across the study: The roughly 130 validation repertoires, a later analysis reported, used the same platform as the roughly 730 repertoires from the first cohort. Overall study results and limits: In vitro confirmation showed a few CMV-associated chains to be CMV antigen specific. The study designated 150 to 200 TCR beta chains cytomegalovirus-associated.

The method was immunoSEQ multiplex PCR; TCRdb's version includes in-frame clones alone and lacks a portion of them. The sample carries about 83,000 clones, approximately 96% recorded once. Separate from the approximately 700-subject first cohort was the approximately 120-subject validation cohort, to which the donors belonged. Germline trimming cut 0 bases from V and 6 bases from J; bases unmatched to any gene: 1. The CDR3 length is 13 residues. Germline V gene lookup returns CDR1 SEHNR and CDR2 FQNEAQ (reference sequence). Notes on this clone: What it binds is unknown.

The clonotype comes from a woman aged 18-29 years in good health and CMV-seronegative. The chain joins TRBV7-9 to TRBJ2-7; 8 bases fit TRBD1. The material sequenced was PBMCs. DNA of the CDR3: TGTGCCAGCAGCTTAGCAGGGACAGGCGAGCAGTACTTC. As protein: CASSLAGTGEQYF.